This T cell receptor beta chain was observed in a study of cytomegalovirus exposure and HLA in healthy donors. In the study overall: The Caucasian-associated ancestry cluster held around four fifths of roughly 370 genotyped donors.

Study-level results: Upon later analysis, HLA-associated TCR beta chains proved more clonally expanded than other, equally common chains.

There are a few counts of this clone. Its matching antigen is unknown. It was with 60 Vbeta and 13 Jbeta primers that the PCR ran. Assay: immunoSEQ multiplex PCR; the TCRdb copy retains only in-frame clones and omits some. Among 140,000 to 150,000 clones, 8.5% to 10% were seen once, and the ten largest hold under 2%. The sequence was collected from a man in his forties or fifties in good health and CMV-seronegative. Sequencing input: PBMCs.

CDR3 DNA: TGTGCCAGCAGAGATAGCGGAAGCTCCTACAATGAGCAGTTCTTC. Translation: CASRDSGSSYNEQFF. The V and J genes are TRBV7-2 and TRBJ2-1; possibly TRBD2 for D (6 bases). This CDR3 comprises 15 residues. Trimming took 6 bases from V and 0 from J, leaving 12 bases between them. Germline CDR1 SGHTA, CDR2 FQGNSA.